The 10 T cell receptor beta chains presented below share a single source sample, sequenced in a study of response to subunit inactivated influenza vaccine. A single record per CDR3 protein comes from TCRdb applying MiXCR to the RT-PCR reads. Of more than 450,000 distinct CDR3 sequences in the sample, around 8% are singletons; the top ten hold over 10%. Sequenced material: PBMCs from blood, taken roughly 24 months after vaccination. These receptors all stem from a man between 45 and 75 years old who received an inactivated influenza vaccine.

V usage is TRBV6-2 or TRBV6-3 and J usage is TRBJ2-1; the D gene could be TRBD1 or TRBD2 (5 bases each). This CDR3 region has 16 residues. The germline V and J ends were trimmed by 0 bases and 4 bases, with 13 bases remaining between them. CDR1 MNHEY and CDR2 SVGEGT come from the germline V gene. In nucleotides, the CDR3 is TGTGCCAGCAGTTACTCGAGAGGGGTGCCTTACAATGAGCAGTTCTTC. Amino acid sequence: CASSYSRGVPYNEQFF.

The V and J genes are TRBV30 and TRBJ2-1, with D uncertain. Deletions cut 3 bases from V and 10 bases from J, with 13 bases between. The CDR3 is 12 amino acids. CDR1 and CDR2 (germline): GTSNPN, SVGIG (reference sequence). The CDR3 DNA is TGTGCCTGGAGACCCTCCACGGGCGAGCAGTTCTTC. This sequence encodes CAWRPSTGEQFF. Using reference TRBV30 and TRBJ2-1 for the parts outside the CDR3, the full variable domain is SQTIHQWPATLVQPVGSPLSLECTVEGTSNPNLYWYRQAAGRGLQLLFYSVGIGQISSEVPQNLSASRPQDRQFILSSKKLLLSDSGFYLCAWRPSTGEQFFGPGTRLTVL.

This clonotype was counted at least ten times. The gene calls are TRBV7-2 and TRBJ1-4; TRBD1 aligns across 7 bases. V lost 5 bases and J lost 7; bases outside the gene matches: 7. The germline V gene has CDR1 SGHTA and CDR2 FQGNSA. This CDR3 has 14 amino acids. CDR3 sequence: CASSPGTVGEKLFF. The CDR3 DNA follows: TGTGCCAGCAGCCCAGGGACAGTGGGTGAAAAACTGTTTTTT.

This clonotype occurred a few times. The CDR3 DNA is TGCAGTGCTAGTCATCAACAGGGAGGTATTCAGTACTTC. Protein: CSASHQQGGIQYF. The chain employs TRBV20-1 and TRBJ2-4; D is tentatively TRBD1 or TRBD2 (6 bases each). The CDR3 is 13 amino acids. Germline assignment: CDR1 DFQATT and CDR2 SNEGSKA (reference sequence). The V gene lost 3 bases and the J gene lost 10 bases, with 16 bases spanning the gap.

This clonotype was counted only a few times. The V and J genes are TRBV12-3 or TRBV12-4 and TRBJ2-2; D possibly matches TRBD1 or TRBD2 (6 bases each). This CDR3 comprises 18 residues. V was trimmed by 4 bases and J by 1 base, leaving 19 bases between them. The CDR3 loop reads CASSSNPRGRKNTGELFF. The CDR3 DNA reads TGTGCCAGCAGTTCAAATCCCCGGGGGCGCAAGAACACCGGGGAGCTGTTTTTT.

V is TRBV20-1 and J is TRBJ2-1; TRBD2 matches 11 bases. Per the germline V gene, CDR1 is DFQATT and CDR2 is SNEGSKA (reference sequence). This CDR3 is 15 amino acids long. With 0 bases clipped from V and 10 bases from J, the junction kept 8 bases outside the gene matches. CDR3 sequence reads: CSARDRGLAGLEQFF. CDR3 nucleotide sequence: TGCAGTGCTAGAGATCGTGGACTAGCGGGCCTCGAGCAGTTCTTC.

This clonotype was detected a few times. The rearrangement joins TRBV29-1 to TRBJ2-3, with 7 bases fitting TRBD2. The CDR3 is 15 residues long. CDR1 and CDR2 (germline): SQVTM, ANQGSEA. V lost 6 bases and J lost 1; bases outside the gene matches: 10. CDR3 residues: CSVARGTTRTDTQYF. As DNA, the CDR3 is TGCAGCGTCGCCCGCGGGACTACCCGCACAGATACGCAGTATTTT.

This clonotype turned up a few times. The chain couples TRBV29-1 to TRBJ2-5; D is possibly TRBD2 (5 bases). Trimming removed 4 bases from V and 9 bases from J, with 15 bases in between. Germline assignment: CDR1 SQVTM and CDR2 ANQGSEA. This CDR3 comprises 12 residues. CDR3 sequence (DNA): TGCAGCGTTGCTCGAGGGTTTGAGGCCCAGTACTTC. Its protein is CSVARGFEAQYF.

The chain couples TRBV3-1 to TRBJ2-3; a possible D gene is TRBD2 (7 bases). The germline V and J ends were trimmed by 4 bases and 4 bases, with 18 bases remaining between them. This CDR3 has 16 amino acids. Looked up from germline, CDR1 is LGHDT and CDR2 is YNNKEL (reference sequence). The CDR3 DNA sequence: TGTGCCAGCAGCCTCGGGGTGGGGGGGCTATCAGATACGCAGTATTTT. Amino acid sequence: CASSLGVGGLSDTQYF.

This clonotype was picked up many times. The rearrangement joins TRBV28 to TRBJ2-7, with D uncertain. V gave up 5 bases and J gave up 3 bases, with 5 bases separating them. The CDR3 extends over 11 amino acids. CDR1 is MDHEN and CDR2 is SYDVKM in the germline V gene. CDR3 in amino acids: CASSEYYEQYF. The DNA for the CDR3 is TGTGCCAGCAGTGAGTACTACGAGCAGTACTTC.